A single sample is the source of the 25 T cell receptor beta chains below, sequenced in a study of T cell clones after liver transplantation. Measured with immunoSEQ multiplex PCR; TCRdb has only the in-frame clones, and not every one. Here the sample spans about 16,000 clones, approximately 82% being singletons. The sample consisted of CD8+ T cells from blood, taken around 44 months after liver transplant. The receptors here all came from a human patient who received a liver transplant. Some of the T cells might come from the graft donor.

The chain is built from TRBV19 and TRBJ2-7, with 9 bases matching TRBD1. CDR1 is LNHDA and CDR2 is SQIVND in the germline V gene (reference sequence). The CDR3 has 14 amino acids. V lost 3 bases to trimming and J lost 3 bases; unmatched junction nucleotides: 3. This CDR3 is CASSMMDRGYEQYF. CDR3 coding DNA: TGTGCCAGTAGTATGATGGACAGGGGCTACGAGCAGTACTTC.

The rearrangement joins TRBV27 to TRBJ1-1; D is undetermined. This CDR3 has 14 residues. The germline V gene encodes CDR1 MNHEY and CDR2 SMNVEV (reference sequence). Trimming took 3 bases from V and 5 from J, leaving 13 bases between them. For the CDR3, the DNA is TGTGCCAGCAGTTTCTCCGGGTCGAGAACTGAAGCTTTCTTT. Protein sequence: CASSFSGSRTEAFF.

The chain recombines TRBV5-8 with TRBJ2-7; 9 bases are shared with TRBD1. The CDR3 runs to 14 residues. V dropped 4 bases and J dropped 5; count of bases not matched to a gene: 7. In germline, CDR1 is SGHTS, CDR2 YDEGEE. The CDR3 loop reads CASSRDRGFDEQYF. CDR3 in DNA: TGTGCCAGCAGCCGAGACAGGGGGTTCGACGAGCAGTACTTC. Full variable domain (remainder filled in from reference TRBV5-8 and TRBJ2-7): EAGVTQSPTHLIKTRGQQATLRCSPISGHTSVYWYQQALGLGLQFLLWYDEGEERNRGNFPPRFSGRQFPNYSSELNVNALELEDSALYLCASSRDRGFDEQYFGPGTRLTVT.

V gene TRBV19 combines with J gene TRBJ2-7; 8 bases are a match to TRBD2. Germline V gives CDR1 LNHDA, CDR2 SQIVND (reference sequence). This CDR3 has 15 residues. Trimming at V came to 6 bases and at J to 2 bases, leaving 9 bases not matched to a gene. CDR3 residues: CASRDSPGGPYEQYF. The CDR3 DNA sequence: TGTGCCAGTAGGGACTCCCCGGGAGGGCCCTACGAGCAGTACTTC.

The chain joins TRBV4-1 to TRBJ1-4; no definite D call. Germline-derived CDR1 and CDR2 are MGHRA and YSYEKL. The CDR3 has 15 amino acids. V lost 1 base and J lost 6, with 12 bases in between. The CDR3 region is CASSQVDKNDEKLFF. Here the CDR3 DNA reads TGCGCCAGCAGCCAAGTAGACAAAAATGATGAAAAACTGTTTTTT.

This chain joins TRBV7-9 and TRBJ2-2; perhaps TRBD2 as D (5 bases). Germline CDR1 is SEHNR and CDR2 is FQNEAQ (reference sequence). The V and J ends lost 8 bases and 7 bases respectively, with 23 bases between them. CDR3 length: 16 amino acids. The CDR3 loop is CASYPILKFEGGELFF. In nucleotides, the CDR3 is TGTGCCAGCTACCCCATCCTCAAATTTGAGGGCGGGGAGCTGTTTTTT.

J is TRBJ2-1 and V is TRBV19; D possibly corresponds to TRBD1 (5 bases). Looked up from germline, CDR1 is LNHDA and CDR2 is SQIVND (reference sequence). The CDR3 loop spans 14 amino acids. The ends were cut back, 6 bases at V and 8 bases at J, with 17 bases in the middle. The CDR3 loop is CASRLGLSRDEQFF. The CDR3 bases are TGTGCCAGTAGGTTGGGGCTTAGCAGGGATGAGCAGTTCTTC.

The chain couples TRBV5-1 to TRBJ2-1, with D maybe TRBD2 (6 bases). Germline V gene data show CDR1 as SGHRS and CDR2 as YFSETQ. The CDR3 consists of 16 residues. The ends were cut back, 0 bases at V and 1 base at J, with 11 bases in the middle. CDR3 protein: CASSLALGGSYNEQFF. In DNA, the CDR3 is TGCGCCAGCAGCTTGGCCCTGGGGGGTTCCTACAATGAGCAGTTCTTC.

The chain uses TRBV6-1 and TRBJ2-2; tentatively, D is TRBD1 or TRBD2 (5 bases each). V lost 8 bases, J lost 3 bases, and 13 bases lay in between. Germline V CDR1 and CDR2: MNHNS, SASEGT. The CDR3 has 14 residues. The CDR3 protein is CASERGEDTGELFF. The DNA for the CDR3 is TGTGCCAGCGAGAGGGGCGAGGACACCGGGGAGCTGTTTTTT.

The chain is built from TRBV30 and TRBJ2-1; no reliable D call. V was trimmed by 1 base and J by 2 bases, leaving 6 bases between them. This CDR3 comprises 13 residues. Per germline, CDR1 GTSNPN and CDR2 SVGIG (reference sequence). In DNA, the CDR3 is TGTGCCTGGAGTGCATCCGCCTACAATGAGCAGTTCTTC. Translated, it gives CAWSASAYNEQFF.

The chain recombines TRBV7-3 with TRBJ1-5; possibly TRBD1 for D (5 bases). Germline loops: CDR1 SGHTA, CDR2 FQGTGA. This CDR3 spans 15 amino acids. V gave up 5 bases and J gave up 4 bases, with 15 bases separating them. CDR3 region: CASSRERGANQPQHF. In nucleotides, the CDR3 is TGTGCCAGCAGCCGGGAGCGGGGCGCGAATCAGCCCCAGCATTTT.

V usage is TRBV7-9 and J usage is TRBJ2-1; 11 bases line up with TRBD2. The CDR3 runs 17 residues. Germline V gives CDR1 SEHNR, CDR2 FQNEAQ (reference sequence). V lost 4 bases to trimming and J lost 3 bases; unmatched junction nucleotides: 8. CDR3 amino acids: CASSSWTGTSGYNEQFF. DNA for the CDR3: TGTGCCAGCAGCTCCTGGACCGGGACTAGCGGCTACAATGAGCAGTTCTTC.

The V gene is TRBV6-5, the J gene TRBJ1-5, with D hard to call. The CDR3 consists of 13 residues. Trimming shortened V by 2 bases and J by 1 base, and 3 bases separated the two germline ends. Germline assignment: CDR1 MNHEY and CDR2 SVGAGI. The CDR3 here is CASSYESNQPQHF. CDR3 sequence (DNA): TGTGCCAGCAGTTACGAAAGCAATCAGCCCCAGCATTTT.

This sequence joins TRBV7-8 and TRBJ2-1; a possible D gene is TRBD2 (6 bases). The CDR3 has 16 residues. Trimming pared 1 base from V and 8 bases from J, leaving 18 bases between. CDR1 and CDR2 from the germline V gene are SGHVS and FQNEAQ. The CDR3 coding sequence is TGTGCCAGCAGCTTAGTCCCCGGGAGAAGGATGGATGAGCAGTTCTTC. The encoded protein is CASSLVPGRRMDEQFF. The full variable domain, its missing parts supplied by reference TRBV7-8 and TRBJ2-1, is GAGVSQSPRYKVAKRGQDVALRCDPISGHVSLFWYQQALGQGPEFLTYFQNEAQLDKSGLPSDRFFAERPEGSVSTLKIQRTQQEDSAVYLCASSLVPGRRMDEQFFGPGTRLTVL.

The chain joins TRBV19 to TRBJ1-1; the D gene is possibly TRBD1 (6 bases). This CDR3 contains 14 residues. Germline V gene data show CDR1 as LNHDA and CDR2 as SQIVND (reference sequence). Trimming shortened V by 7 bases and J by 1 base, and 13 bases separated the two germline ends. CDR3 loop: CASILGHPNTEAFF. In nucleotides, the CDR3 is TGTGCCAGTATTCTGGGACACCCGAACACTGAAGCTTTCTTT.

The CDR3 DNA sequence: TGCGCCAGCAGCTTACAAGGGAACACTGAAGCTTTCTTT. Amino acid sequence: CASSLQGNTEAFF. The rearrangement joins TRBV5-1 to TRBJ1-1; D gene unclear. Germline CDR1 SGHRS, CDR2 YFSETQ. V lost 2 bases, J lost 1 base, and 6 bases lay in between. The CDR3 contains 13 residues.

The V gene is TRBV27, the J gene TRBJ1-5; 10 bases map to TRBD1. CDR3 length equals 16 residues. V lost 5 bases and J lost 4; bases outside the gene matches: 8. Germline V gene lookup returns CDR1 MNHEY and CDR2 SMNVEV (reference sequence). In DNA, the CDR3 is TGTGCCAGCAGTGATAGACAGGGGGCGGCGAATCAGCCCCAGCATTTT. It translates to CASSDRQGAANQPQHF.

CDR3 DNA sequence: TGTGCCAGTGGATACGGGGCCCAGGACGAGCAGTACTTC. It codes for CASGYGAQDEQYF. The chain combines TRBV19 with TRBJ2-7; D could derive from TRBD1 or TRBD2 (5 bases each). In germline, CDR1 is LNHDA, CDR2 SQIVND (reference sequence). The CDR3 runs to 13 residues. V lost 8 bases and J 5 bases, leaving 16 bases between the germline ends. Full variable domain (remainder filled in from reference TRBV19 and TRBJ2-7): DGGITQSPKYLFRKEGQNVTLSCEQNLNHDAMYWYRQDPGQGLRLIYYSQIVNDFQKGDIAEGYSVSREKKESFPLTVTSAQKNPTAFYLCASGYGAQDEQYFGPGTRLTVT.

CDR3 protein: CASSSYSVLSGSYEQYF. The DNA of the CDR3 is TGTGCCAGCAGCTCTTACTCGGTGCTTAGCGGGAGTTACGAGCAGTACTTC. This chain links TRBV7-6 with TRBJ2-7, with 9 positions matching TRBD2. Germline trimming cut 4 bases from V and 4 bases from J; bases unmatched to any gene: 14. The CDR3 totals 17 residues. CDR1 and CDR2 (germline): SGHVS, FNYEAQ.

J is TRBJ2-1 and V is TRBV7-3; 9 positions match TRBD1. This CDR3 comprises 14 residues. Germline V gene sequence: CDR1 SGHTA, CDR2 FQGTGA. Trimming at V came to 7 bases and at J to 15 bases, leaving 16 bases not matched to a gene. CDR3 nucleotide sequence: TGTGCCAGCAAGCGAGGACAGGGGACTCCGCCGATGTTCTTC. It encodes CASKRGQGTPPMFF.

V gene TRBV27 combines with J gene TRBJ1-5, with TRBD1 matching over 10 bases. The CDR3 totals 15 residues. The V gene end was trimmed by 3 bases and the J gene end by 4 bases; junction bases not matched to a gene: 3. Germline V lookup: CDR1 MNHEY, CDR2 SMNVEV (reference sequence). The CDR3 DNA reads TGTGCCAGCAGTTTCAGGACAGGGGGAAATCAGCCCCAGCATTTT. It encodes CASSFRTGGNQPQHF.

The V call is TRBV10-3, the J call TRBJ1-5; D not resolved. In germline, CDR1 is ENHRY, CDR2 SYGVKD. Trimming took 0 bases from V and 1 from J, leaving 10 bases between them. The CDR3 is made up of 16 amino acids. The CDR3 sequence: CAISESMGISNQPQHF. The DNA of the CDR3 is TGTGCCATCAGTGAGTCGATGGGGATCAGCAATCAGCCCCAGCATTTT.

The chain has TRBV4-1 and TRBJ2-2; the match to TRBD1 covers 9 bases. The CDR3 extends over 17 amino acids. CDR1 is MGHRA and CDR2 is YSYEKL in the germline V gene. With V trimmed by 4 bases and J by 4 bases, 10 bases remained unmatched. The CDR3 region is CASSPIQGAGSTGELFF. CDR3 coding DNA: TGCGCCAGCAGCCCTATACAGGGGGCGGGGAGCACCGGGGAGCTGTTTTTT.

The chain employs TRBV4-1 and TRBJ1-5; D unclear. The CDR3 loop spans 14 amino acids. From germline, CDR1 is MGHRA and CDR2 YSYEKL. V shed 0 bases and J shed 4 bases, with 7 bases lying between them. The DNA of the CDR3 is TGCGCCAGCAGCCAAGACCCCCTTAATCAGCCCCAGCATTTT. Translating gives CASSQDPLNQPQHF.

The chain employs TRBV2 and TRBJ2-7; 15 positions match TRBD2. V lost 7 bases and J lost 5; bases outside the gene matches: 6. From germline, CDR1 is SNHLY and CDR2 FYNNEI. CDR3 length: 15 amino acids. For the CDR3, the DNA is TGTGCCAGCAAGGCGGGACTAGCGGGAGGCAACGAGCAGTACTTC. It encodes CASKAGLAGGNEQYF.